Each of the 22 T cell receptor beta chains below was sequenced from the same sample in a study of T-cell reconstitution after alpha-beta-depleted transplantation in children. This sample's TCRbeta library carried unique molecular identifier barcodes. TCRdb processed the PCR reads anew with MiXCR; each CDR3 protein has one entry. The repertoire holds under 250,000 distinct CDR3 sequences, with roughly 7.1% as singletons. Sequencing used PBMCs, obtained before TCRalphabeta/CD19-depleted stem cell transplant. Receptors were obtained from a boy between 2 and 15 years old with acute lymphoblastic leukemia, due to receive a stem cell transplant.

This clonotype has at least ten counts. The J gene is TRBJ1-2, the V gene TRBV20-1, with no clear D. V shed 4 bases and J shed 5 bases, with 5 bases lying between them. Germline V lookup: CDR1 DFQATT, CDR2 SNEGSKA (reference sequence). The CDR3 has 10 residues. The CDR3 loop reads CSAIIYGYTF. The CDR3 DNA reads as TGCAGTGCTATCATTTATGGCTACACCTTC.

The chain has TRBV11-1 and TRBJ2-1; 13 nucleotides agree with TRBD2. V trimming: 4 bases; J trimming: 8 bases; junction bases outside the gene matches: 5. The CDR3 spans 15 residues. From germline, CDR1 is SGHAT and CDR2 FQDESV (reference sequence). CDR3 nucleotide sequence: TGTGCCAGCAGCTCCGGGACTAGCGGGGTTGATGAGCAGTTCTTC. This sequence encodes CASSSGTSGVDEQFF.

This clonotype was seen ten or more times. In DNA, the CDR3 is TGCAGTGCTAGAGATCTAGCGGGCTACGAGCAGTACTTC. Translated: CSARDLAGYEQYF. The chain is built from TRBV20-1 and TRBJ2-7, with 8 bases identical to TRBD2. CDR1 is DFQATT and CDR2 is SNEGSKA in the germline V gene (reference sequence). V gave up 0 bases and J gave up 3 bases; unmatched junction bases: 1. This CDR3 is built from 13 residues.

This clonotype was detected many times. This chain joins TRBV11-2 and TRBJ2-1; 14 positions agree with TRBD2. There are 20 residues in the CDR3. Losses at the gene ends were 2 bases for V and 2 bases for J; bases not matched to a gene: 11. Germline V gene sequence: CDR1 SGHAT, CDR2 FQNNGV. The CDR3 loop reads CASSLRERLAGGKAYNEQFF. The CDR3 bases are TGTGCCAGCAGCTTAAGAGAGAGACTAGCGGGAGGGAAGGCCTACAATGAGCAGTTCTTC.

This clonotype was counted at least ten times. CDR3 protein: CSARSGTTYEQYF. DNA for the CDR3: TGCAGTGCTCGCTCCGGGACCACATACGAGCAGTACTTC. The chain uses TRBV20-1 and TRBJ2-7; either TRBD1 or TRBD2 may supply D (5 bases each). Germline CDR1 and CDR2: DFQATT and SNEGSKA (reference sequence). This CDR3 is built from 13 residues. The germline V and J ends were trimmed by 5 bases and 4 bases, with 15 bases remaining between them.

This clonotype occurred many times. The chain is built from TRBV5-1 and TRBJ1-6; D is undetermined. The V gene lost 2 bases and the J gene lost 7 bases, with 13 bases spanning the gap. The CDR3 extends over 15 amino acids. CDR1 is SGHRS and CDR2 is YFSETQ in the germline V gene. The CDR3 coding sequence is TGCGCCAGCAGCTTTCATTCAAATACCAATTCACCCCTCCACTTT. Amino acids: CASSFHSNTNSPLHF.

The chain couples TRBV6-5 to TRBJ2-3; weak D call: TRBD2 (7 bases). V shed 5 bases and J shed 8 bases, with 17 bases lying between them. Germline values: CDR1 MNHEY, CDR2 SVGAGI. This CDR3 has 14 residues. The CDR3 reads CASSHTGGPGTQYF. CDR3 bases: TGTGCCAGCAGTCACACCGGGGGGCCCGGTACGCAGTATTTT.

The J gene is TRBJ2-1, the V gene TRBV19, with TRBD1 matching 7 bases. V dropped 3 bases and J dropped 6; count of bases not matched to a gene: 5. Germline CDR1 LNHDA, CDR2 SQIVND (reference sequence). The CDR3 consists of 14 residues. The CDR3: CASSIRGQVNEQFF. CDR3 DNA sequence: TGTGCCAGTAGTATCCGAGGACAGGTCAATGAGCAGTTCTTC. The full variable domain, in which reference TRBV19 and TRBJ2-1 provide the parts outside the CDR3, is DGGITQSPKYLFRKEGQNVTLSCEQNLNHDAMYWYRQDPGQGLRLIYYSQIVNDFQKGDIAEGYSVSREKKESFPLTVTSAQKNPTAFYLCASSIRGQVNEQFFGPGTRLTVL.

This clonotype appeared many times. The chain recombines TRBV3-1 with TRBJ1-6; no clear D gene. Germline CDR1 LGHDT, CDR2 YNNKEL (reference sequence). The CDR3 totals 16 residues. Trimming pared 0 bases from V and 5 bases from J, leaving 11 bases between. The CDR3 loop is CASSQEMSANNSPLHF. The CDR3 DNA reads TGTGCCAGCAGCCAAGAAATGTCAGCAAATAATTCACCCCTCCACTTT.

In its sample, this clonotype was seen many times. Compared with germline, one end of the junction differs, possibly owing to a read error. This chain's CDR3 is CSATPAGGPYDEQFF. The CDR3, as DNA: TGCAGTGCTACCCCAGCGGGGGGGCCCTACGATGAGCAGTTCTTC. The chain has TRBV20-1 and TRBJ2-1, with 10 bases identical to TRBD2. CDR3 length equals 15 residues. Germline assignment: CDR1 DFQATT and CDR2 SNEGSKA (reference sequence).

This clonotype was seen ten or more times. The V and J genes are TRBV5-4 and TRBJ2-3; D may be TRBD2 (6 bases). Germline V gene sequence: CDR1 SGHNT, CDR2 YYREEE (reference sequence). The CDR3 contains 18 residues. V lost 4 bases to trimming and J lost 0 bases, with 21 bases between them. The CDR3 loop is CASSGGTSINPSTDTQYF. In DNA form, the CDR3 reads TGTGCCAGCAGCGGAGGGACTTCCATCAATCCTAGCACAGATACGCAGTATTTT. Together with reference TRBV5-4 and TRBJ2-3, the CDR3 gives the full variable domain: ETGVTQSPTHLIKTRGQQVTLRCSSQSGHNTVSWYQQALGQGPQFIFQYYREEENGRGNFPPRFSGLQFPNYSSELNVNALELDDSALYLCASSGGTSINPSTDTQYFGPGTRLTVL.

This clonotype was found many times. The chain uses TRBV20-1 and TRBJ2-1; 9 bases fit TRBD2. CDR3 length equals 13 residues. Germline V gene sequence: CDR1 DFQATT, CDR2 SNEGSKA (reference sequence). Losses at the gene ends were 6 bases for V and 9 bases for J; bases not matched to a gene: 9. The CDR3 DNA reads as TGCAGTGCCCTGGGACTAGCAGGCGGTGAGCAGTTCTTC. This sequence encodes CSALGLAGGEQFF.

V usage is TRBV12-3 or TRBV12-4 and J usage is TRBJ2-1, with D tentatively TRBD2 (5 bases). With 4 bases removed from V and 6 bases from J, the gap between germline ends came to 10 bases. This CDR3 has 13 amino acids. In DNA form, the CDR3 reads TGTGCCAGCAGTTCGGGGTGGGGCAATGAGCAGTTCTTC. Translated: CASSSGWGNEQFF.

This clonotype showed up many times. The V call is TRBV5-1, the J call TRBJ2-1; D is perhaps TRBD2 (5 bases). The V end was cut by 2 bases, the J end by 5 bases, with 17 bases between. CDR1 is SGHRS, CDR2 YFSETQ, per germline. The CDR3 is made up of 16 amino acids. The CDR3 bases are TGCGCCAGCAGCTTCTTCGGTGGCGGGCCCCACAATGAGCAGTTCTTC. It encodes CASSFFGGGPHNEQFF.

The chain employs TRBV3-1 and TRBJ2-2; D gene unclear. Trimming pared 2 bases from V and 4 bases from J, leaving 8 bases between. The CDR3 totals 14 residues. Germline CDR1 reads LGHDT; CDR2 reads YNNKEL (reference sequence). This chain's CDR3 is CASSQKSTTGELFF. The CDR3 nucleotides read TGTGCCAGCAGCCAAAAATCTACCACCGGGGAGCTGTTTTTT.

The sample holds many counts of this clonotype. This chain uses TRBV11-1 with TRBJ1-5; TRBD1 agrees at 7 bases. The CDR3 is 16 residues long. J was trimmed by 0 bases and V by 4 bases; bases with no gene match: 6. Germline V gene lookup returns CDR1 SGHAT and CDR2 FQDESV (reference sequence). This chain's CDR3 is CASSSLNRGSNQPQHF. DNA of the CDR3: TGTGCCAGCAGCTCGCTCAACAGGGGTAGCAATCAGCCCCAGCATTTT.

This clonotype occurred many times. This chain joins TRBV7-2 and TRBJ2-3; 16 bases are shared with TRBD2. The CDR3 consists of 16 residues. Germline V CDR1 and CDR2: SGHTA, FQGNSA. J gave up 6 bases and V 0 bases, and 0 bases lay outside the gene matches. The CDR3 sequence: CASSLAGLAGGDTQYF. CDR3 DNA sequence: TGTGCCAGCAGCTTAGCGGGACTAGCGGGGGGGGATACGCAGTATTTT.

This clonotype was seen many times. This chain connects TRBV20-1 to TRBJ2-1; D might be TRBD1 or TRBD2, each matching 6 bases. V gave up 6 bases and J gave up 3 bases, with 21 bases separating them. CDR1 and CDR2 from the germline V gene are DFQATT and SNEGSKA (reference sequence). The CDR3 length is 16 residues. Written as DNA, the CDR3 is TGCAGTGCCCTGGGGGGCGGTGGCCCAAACTACAATGAGCAGTTCTTC. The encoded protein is CSALGGGGPNYNEQFF.

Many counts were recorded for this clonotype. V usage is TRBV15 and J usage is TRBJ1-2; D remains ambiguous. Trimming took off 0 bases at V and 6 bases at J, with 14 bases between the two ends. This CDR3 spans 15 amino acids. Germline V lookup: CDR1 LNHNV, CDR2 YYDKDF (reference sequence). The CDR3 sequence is CATSRDRQMVHGYTF. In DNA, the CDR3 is TGTGCCACCAGCAGAGATCGTCAAATGGTGCATGGCTACACCTTC.

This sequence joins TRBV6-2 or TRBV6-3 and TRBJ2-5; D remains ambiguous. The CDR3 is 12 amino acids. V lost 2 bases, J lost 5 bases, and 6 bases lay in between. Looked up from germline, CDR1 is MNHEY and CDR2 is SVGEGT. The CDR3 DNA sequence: TGTGCCAGCAGTTACGGGCGGGAGACCCAGTACTTC. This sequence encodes CASSYGRETQYF.

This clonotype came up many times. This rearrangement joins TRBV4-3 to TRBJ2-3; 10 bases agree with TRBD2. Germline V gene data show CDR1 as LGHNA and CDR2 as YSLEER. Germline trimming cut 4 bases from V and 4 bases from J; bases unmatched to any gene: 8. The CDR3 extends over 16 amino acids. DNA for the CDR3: TGCGCCAGCAGCCGTGAAGCGGGGGGGCTGGCAGATACGCAGTATTTT. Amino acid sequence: CASSREAGGLADTQYF.

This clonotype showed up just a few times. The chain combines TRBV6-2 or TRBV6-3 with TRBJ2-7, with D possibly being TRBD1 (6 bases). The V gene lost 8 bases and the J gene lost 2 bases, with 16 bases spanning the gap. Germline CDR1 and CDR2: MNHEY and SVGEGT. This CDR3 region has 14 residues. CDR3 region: CASLRGGGTYEQYF. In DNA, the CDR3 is TGTGCCAGCCTCCGGGGTGGGGGCACCTACGAGCAGTACTTC.